The 5 T cell receptor beta chains below come from one sample, sequenced in a study of OX40 agonist ivuxolimab in advanced cancers. Profiling relied on immunoSEQ multiplex PCR, and the TCRdb table lists in-frame clones only, not all of them. The data show about 80,000 clones, approximately 86% seen once. The sample was CD4+ or CD8+ T cells sorted from blood, taken in a trial of the OX40 agonist ivuxolimab. Receptors were obtained from an adult with an advanced solid tumor such as melanoma, head and neck, liver or kidney cancer.

The rearrangement uses TRBV19 and TRBJ2-5, with 7 bases that match TRBD1. Germline V gives CDR1 LNHDA, CDR2 SQIVND (reference sequence). This CDR3 comprises 15 residues. V trimming: 1 base; J trimming: 2 bases; junction bases outside the gene matches: 4. The CDR3 reads CASSIARDRQETQYF. DNA for the CDR3: TGTGCCAGTAGTATAGCCCGGGACAGACAAGAGACCCAGTACTTC.

The rearrangement links TRBV6-6 to TRBJ2-3; weak D call: TRBD1 (5 bases). In germline, CDR1 is MNHNY, CDR2 SVGAGI (reference sequence). Deletions cut 7 bases from V and 4 bases from J, with 15 bases between. The CDR3 extends over 14 amino acids. The CDR3 spells CASTRTPRADTQYF. The CDR3 region has the DNA TGTGCCAGCACCCGGACACCTAGGGCAGATACGCAGTATTTT.

This chain links TRBV9 with TRBJ2-2, with 7 bases lining up with TRBD2. Trimming cost V 4 bases and J 3 bases; bases outside gene matches: 15. The CDR3 runs to 18 residues. Germline assignment: CDR1 SGDLS and CDR2 YYNGEE. This CDR3 reads CASSIARSQRGYTGELFF. For the CDR3, the DNA is TGTGCCAGCAGCATCGCCCGTTCCCAGCGGGGATACACCGGGGAGCTGTTTTTT.

The chain has TRBV7-9 and TRBJ2-5; 8 bases fit TRBD1. This CDR3 spans 15 amino acids. The trim removed 2 bases at V and 2 bases at J, leaving 4 bases unmatched. CDR1 SEHNR and CDR2 FQNEAQ come from the germline V gene (reference sequence). Here the CDR3 DNA reads TGTGCCAGCAGCTTACAGGGGGCTATTCAAGAGACCCAGTACTTC. It yields the protein CASSLQGAIQETQYF.

The chain has TRBV12-2 and TRBJ2-7; the table's TRBD2 call for D was not verified on the DNA. TRBV12-2 corresponds to a pseudogene. This CDR3 is 16 amino acids long. This CDR3 reads CASRLVDNWGAYEQYF. The CDR3 DNA reads as TGTGCAAGTCGCTTAGTAGACAACTGGGGGGCCTACGAGCAGTACTTC.